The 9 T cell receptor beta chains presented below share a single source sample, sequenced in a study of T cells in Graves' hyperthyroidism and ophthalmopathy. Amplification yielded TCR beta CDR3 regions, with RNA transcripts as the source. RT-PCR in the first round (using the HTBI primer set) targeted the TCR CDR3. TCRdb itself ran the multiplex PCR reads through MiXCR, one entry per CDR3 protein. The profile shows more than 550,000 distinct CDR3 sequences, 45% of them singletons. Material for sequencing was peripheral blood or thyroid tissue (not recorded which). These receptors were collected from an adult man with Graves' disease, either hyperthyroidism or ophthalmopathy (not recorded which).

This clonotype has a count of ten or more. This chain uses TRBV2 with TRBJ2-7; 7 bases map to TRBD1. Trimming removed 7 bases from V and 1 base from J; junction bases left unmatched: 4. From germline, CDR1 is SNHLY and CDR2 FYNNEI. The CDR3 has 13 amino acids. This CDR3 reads CASMRTGSYEQYF. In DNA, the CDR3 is TGTGCCAGCATGCGGACAGGTTCCTACGAGCAGTACTTC.

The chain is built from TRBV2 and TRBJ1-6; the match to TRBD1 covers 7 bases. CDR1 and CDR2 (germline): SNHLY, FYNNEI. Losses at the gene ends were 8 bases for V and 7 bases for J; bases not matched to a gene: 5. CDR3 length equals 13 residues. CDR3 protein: CASLGTANSPLHF. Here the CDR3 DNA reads TGTGCCAGCCTCGGGACAGCAAATTCACCCCTCCACTTT.

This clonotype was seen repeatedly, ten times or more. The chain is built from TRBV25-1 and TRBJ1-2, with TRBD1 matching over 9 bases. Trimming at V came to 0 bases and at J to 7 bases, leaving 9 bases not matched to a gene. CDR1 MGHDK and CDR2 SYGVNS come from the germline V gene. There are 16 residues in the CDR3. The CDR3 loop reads CASSEYGTGGGSGYTF. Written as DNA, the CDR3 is TGTGCCAGCAGTGAATATGGTACAGGGGGCGGGTCTGGCTACACCTTC.

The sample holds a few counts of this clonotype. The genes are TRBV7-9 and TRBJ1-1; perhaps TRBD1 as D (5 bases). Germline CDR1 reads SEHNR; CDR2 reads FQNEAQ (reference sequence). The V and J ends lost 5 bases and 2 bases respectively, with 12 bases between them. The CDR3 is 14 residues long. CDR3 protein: CASSGGPLNTEAFF. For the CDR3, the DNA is TGTGCCAGCAGCGGGGGACCGCTAAACACTGAAGCTTTCTTT. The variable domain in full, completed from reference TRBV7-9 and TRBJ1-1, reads DTGVSQNPRHKITKRGQNVTFRCDPISEHNRLYWYRQTLGQGPEFLTYFQNEAQLEKSRLLSDRFSAERPKGSFSTLEIQRTEQGDSAMYLCASSGGPLNTEAFFGQGTRLTVV.

The CDR3 DNA is TGTGCCAGCAGCTCACGAGGGGGGACAGTGGCTGAAAAACTGTTTTTT. It is translated as CASSSRGGTVAEKLFF. The J gene is TRBJ1-4, the V gene TRBV7-3, with 7 positions matching TRBD1. The junction had 12 bases not matched to a gene; V was cut back by 4 bases and J by 7 bases. CDR1 and CDR2 (germline): SGHTA, FQGTGA. The CDR3 covers 16 residues.

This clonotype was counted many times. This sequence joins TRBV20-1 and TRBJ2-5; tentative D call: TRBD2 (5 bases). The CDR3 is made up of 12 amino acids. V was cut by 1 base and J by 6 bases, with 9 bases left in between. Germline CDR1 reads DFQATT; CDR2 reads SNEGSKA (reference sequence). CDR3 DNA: TGCAGTGCTAGAGGAGTAGCGAAGACCCAGTACTTC. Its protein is CSARGVAKTQYF.

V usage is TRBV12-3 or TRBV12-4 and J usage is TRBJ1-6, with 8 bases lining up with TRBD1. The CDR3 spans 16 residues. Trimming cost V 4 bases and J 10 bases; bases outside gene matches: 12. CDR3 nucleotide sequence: TGTGCCAGCAGTTACGGGACAGGCGCCTCGGGCTCACCCCTCCACTTT. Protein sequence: CASSYGTGASGSPLHF.

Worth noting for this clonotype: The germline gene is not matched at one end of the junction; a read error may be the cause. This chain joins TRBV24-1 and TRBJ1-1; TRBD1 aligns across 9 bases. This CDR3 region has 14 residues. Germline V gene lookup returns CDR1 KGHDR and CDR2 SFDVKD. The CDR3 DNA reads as TGTGCCACCAGCCGGGACAGGGACGGAACTGAAGCTTTCTTC. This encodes CATSRDRDGTEAFF.

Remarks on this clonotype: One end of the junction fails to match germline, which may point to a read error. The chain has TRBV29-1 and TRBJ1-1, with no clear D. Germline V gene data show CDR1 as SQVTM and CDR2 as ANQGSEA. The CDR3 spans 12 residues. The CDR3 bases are TGCAGCAGTAAGGGCAGGAACACCGAAGCTTTCTTT. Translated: CSSKGRNTEAFF.